Only a few counts were recorded for the clone carrying this TCR beta chain. Its specificity is unknown. V was shortened by 3 bases and J by 1 base, with 18 bases between the two germline ends. CDR1 and CDR2 from the germline V gene are SQVTM and ANQGSEA. The CDR3 runs to 16 residues. These data come from a study of response to subunit inactivated influenza vaccine. Study-level results: Authors suggested few new T cells are recruited by each seasonal influenza vaccination.

MiXCR, applied by TCRdb to the RT-PCR reads, yields one record per CDR3 protein. This sample has hundreds of thousands of distinct CDR3 sequences; approximately 15% occur once, and the top ten carry about 9.9%. The chain employs TRBV29-1 and TRBJ1-1; D gene unclear. Sequences were derived from PBMCs from blood, sampled 11 to 12 days after vaccination. The TCR originated in a man in his forties or fifties who received an inactivated influenza vaccine. Written as DNA, the CDR3 is TGCAGCGTTGAGGACTATGTGTGGGGAGAGAACACTGAAGCTTTCTTT. This sequence encodes CSVEDYVWGENTEAFF.